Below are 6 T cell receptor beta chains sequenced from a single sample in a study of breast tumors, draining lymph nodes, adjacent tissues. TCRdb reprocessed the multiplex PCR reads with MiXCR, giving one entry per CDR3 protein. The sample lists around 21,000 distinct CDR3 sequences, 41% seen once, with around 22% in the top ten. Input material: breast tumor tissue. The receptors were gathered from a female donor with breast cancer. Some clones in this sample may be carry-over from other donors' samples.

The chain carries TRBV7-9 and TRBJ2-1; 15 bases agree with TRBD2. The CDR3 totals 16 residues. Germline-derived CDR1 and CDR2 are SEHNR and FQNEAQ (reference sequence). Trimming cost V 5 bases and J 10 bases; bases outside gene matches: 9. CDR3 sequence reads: CASSPGLAGGPDEQFF. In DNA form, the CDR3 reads TGTGCCAGCAGCCCTGGACTAGCGGGAGGGCCCGACGAGCAGTTCTTC.

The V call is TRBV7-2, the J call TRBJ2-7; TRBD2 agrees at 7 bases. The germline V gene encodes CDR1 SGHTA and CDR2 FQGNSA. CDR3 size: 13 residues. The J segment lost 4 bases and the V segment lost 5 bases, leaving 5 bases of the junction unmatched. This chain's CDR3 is CASSRDYRYEQYF. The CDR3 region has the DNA TGTGCCAGCAGCCGGGACTATAGATACGAGCAGTACTTC.

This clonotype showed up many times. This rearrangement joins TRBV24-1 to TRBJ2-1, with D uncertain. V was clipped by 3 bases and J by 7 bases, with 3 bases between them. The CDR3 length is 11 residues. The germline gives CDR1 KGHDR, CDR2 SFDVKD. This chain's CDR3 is CATSDRNEQFF. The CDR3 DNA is TGTGCCACCAGTGATCGAAATGAGCAGTTCTTC.

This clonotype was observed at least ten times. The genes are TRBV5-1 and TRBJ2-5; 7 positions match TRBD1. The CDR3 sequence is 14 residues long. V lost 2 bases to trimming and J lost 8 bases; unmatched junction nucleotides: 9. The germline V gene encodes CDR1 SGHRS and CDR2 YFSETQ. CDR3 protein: CASSFSTGTDTQYF. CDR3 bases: TGCGCCAGCAGCTTTTCGACAGGGACGGACACCCAGTACTTC.

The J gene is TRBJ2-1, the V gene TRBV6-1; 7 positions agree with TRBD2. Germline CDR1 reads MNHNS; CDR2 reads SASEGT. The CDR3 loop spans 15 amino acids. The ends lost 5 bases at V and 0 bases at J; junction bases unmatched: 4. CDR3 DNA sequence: TGTGCCAGCAGTCTAAGCGGGGACTCCTACAATGAGCAGTTCTTC. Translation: CASSLSGDSYNEQFF.

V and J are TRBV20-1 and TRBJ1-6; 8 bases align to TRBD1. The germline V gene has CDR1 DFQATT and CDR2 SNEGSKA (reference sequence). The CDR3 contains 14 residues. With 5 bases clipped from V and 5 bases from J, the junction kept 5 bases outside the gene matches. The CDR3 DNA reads TGCAGTGCTGATCCAGGGGGCAATAATTCACCCCTCCACTTT. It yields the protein CSADPGGNNSPLHF.